One sample yielded the 27 T cell receptor beta chains listed below, sequenced in a study of vaccination and CD4 T cells after COVID-19. Treatment of the sample: approximately nine-day PBMC culture with coronavirus spike peptide pools or control peptides (ViraFEST assay). Antigen specificity for these receptors is unknown. Once obtained from cultured CD4+ T cells, the DNA was sequenced using the Oncomine TCR Beta short-read assay. A single record per CDR3 protein comes from TCRdb applying MiXCR to the PCR reads. The table has 28,000 or so distinct CDR3 sequences, over 60% seen once. Material: CD4+ T cells from blood, cultured in vitro. The receptor source for this set is a human donor who had recovered from COVID-19.

The J gene is TRBJ2-1, the V gene TRBV24-1; D might be TRBD1 (6 bases). Germline CDR1 and CDR2: KGHDR and SFDVKD. The CDR3 runs 16 residues. Trimming cost V 4 bases and J 0 bases, with 12 bases left between them. Here the CDR3 DNA reads TGTGCCACCAGTGACCGGACAGCGAGCTCCTACAATGAGCAGTTCTTC. Translating it yields CATSDRTASSYNEQFF.

This chain links TRBV28 with TRBJ2-2; TRBD1 matches 9 bases. Trimming cost V 3 bases and J 1 base; bases outside gene matches: 3. CDR3 size: 16 residues. Per the germline V gene, CDR1 is MDHEN and CDR2 is SYDVKM. The CDR3 loop reads CASSLAGQGNTGELFF. CDR3 sequence (DNA): TGTGCCAGCAGTTTGGCGGGACAGGGGAACACCGGGGAGCTGTTTTTT.

In DNA, the CDR3 is TGTGCCAGCAGTTACGAGGGAGGTAGTGGCTACACCTTC. Protein product: CASSYEGGSGYTF. The rearrangement joins TRBV6-5 to TRBJ1-2; D uncertain. The CDR3 length is 13 residues. The germline CDR1 and CDR2 sequences are MNHEY and SVGAGI. V lost 2 bases, J lost 7 bases, and 11 bases lay in between.

This clonotype was counted a few times. The rearrangement links TRBV6-5 to TRBJ1-5; D is ambiguous. The germline gives CDR1 MNHEY, CDR2 SVGAGI. V shed 3 bases and J shed 4 bases, with 7 bases lying between them. CDR3 length: 13 amino acids. CDR3 protein: CASSYSPNQPQHF. The CDR3 DNA follows: TGTGCCAGCAGTTATAGCCCAAATCAGCCCCAGCATTTT.

This clonotype was observed a handful of times. The chain combines TRBV5-8 with TRBJ1-2, with 7 bases that match TRBD1. The CDR3 length is 14 residues. V was clipped by 0 bases and J by 4 bases; unmatched bases: 3. Germline-derived CDR1 and CDR2 are SGHTS and YDEGEE. The DNA of the CDR3 is TGTGCCAGCAGCTTGGCCCAGGGGGTCTATGGCTACACCTTC. This sequence encodes CASSLAQGVYGYTF.

The CDR3 DNA reads as TGTGCCAGCGTCCCACGGGGGGGGCACAAAAACATTCAGTACTTC. Protein: CASVPRGGHKNIQYF. The chain joins TRBV12-3 or TRBV12-4 to TRBJ2-4; 8 bases are shared with TRBD2. CDR3 length: 15 amino acids. Trimming took 8 bases from V and 3 from J; bases not matched to a gene: 9.

To note about this clonotype: The junction differs from germline at one of its ends, possibly a read error. The gene calls are TRBV20-1 and TRBJ2-1; TRBD2 matches 7 bases. The CDR3 has 15 residues. In germline, CDR1 is DFQATT, CDR2 SNEGSKA (reference sequence). The CDR3 region is CSARDLAGVHNEQFF. CDR3 nucleotides: TGCAGTGCTAGGGATCTGGCGGGAGTTCACAATGAGCAGTTCTTT.

The genes are TRBV6-1 and TRBJ1-5; D is perhaps TRBD1 (5 bases). The CDR3 consists of 17 residues. Germline V CDR1 and CDR2: MNHNS, SASEGT. V was cut by 2 bases and J by 4 bases, with 18 bases left in between. Here the CDR3 DNA reads TGTGCCAGCAGTGAAAAGGGAGGACGGGGGGTGAATCAGCCCCAGCATTTT. Residues: CASSEKGGRGVNQPQHF.

The V call is TRBV28, the J call TRBJ1-2, with 9 bases fitting TRBD1. J gave up 9 bases and V 8 bases, and 13 bases lay outside the gene matches. The CDR3 has 14 residues. The germline CDR1 and CDR2 sequences are MDHEN and SYDVKM. The CDR3 spells CASLPGQGVYRYTF. In DNA form, the CDR3 reads TGTGCCAGCCTTCCGGGACAGGGTGTTTACCGCTACACCTTC.

This clonotype has a handful of counts. This rearrangement joins TRBV7-2 to TRBJ2-5; 7 nucleotides align to TRBD2. The CDR3 totals 15 residues. V lost 1 base to trimming and J lost 4 bases; unmatched junction nucleotides: 6. Germline V gene sequence: CDR1 SGHTA, CDR2 FQGNSA. This CDR3 is CASSLGGGIRETQYF. The CDR3 DNA sequence: TGTGCCAGCAGCTTAGGGGGGGGTATCAGAGAGACCCAGTACTTC. The full variable domain, with the rest looked up from reference TRBV7-2 and TRBJ2-5, is GAGVSQSPSNKVTEKGKDVELRCDPISGHTALYWYRQSLGQGLEFLIYFQGNSAPDKSGLPSDRFSAERTGGSVSTLTIQRTQQEDSAVYLCASSLGGGIRETQYFGPGTRLLVL.

The rearrangement uses TRBV4-1 and TRBJ2-4; 7 bases are a match to TRBD1. V lost 1 base and J lost 6; bases outside the gene matches: 12. CDR1 is MGHRA and CDR2 is YSYEKL in the germline V gene. This CDR3 spans 17 amino acids. The CDR3 reads CASSQVRPGGSRNIQYF. CDR3 sequence (DNA): TGCGCCAGCAGCCAAGTCCGGCCAGGGGGATCCCGAAACATTCAGTACTTC.

This clonotype occurred a few times. The chain couples TRBV6-5 to TRBJ1-1; D might be TRBD1 (6 bases). The CDR3 is 13 amino acids. Trimming took 6 bases from V and 5 from J, leaving 13 bases between them. Germline V gene lookup returns CDR1 MNHEY and CDR2 SVGAGI. CDR3 in DNA: TGTGCCAGCAGGTACAGGGAGGGGACTGAAGCTTTCTTT. The encoded protein is CASRYREGTEAFF.

The J gene is TRBJ1-2, the V gene TRBV4-1; TRBD1 might be the D (5 bases). V was clipped by 1 base and J by 0 bases, with 12 bases between them. Germline V gene data show CDR1 as MGHRA and CDR2 as YSYEKL. There are 16 residues in the CDR3. The CDR3 coding sequence is TGCGCCAGCAGCCAAGGAGGGACGGCAGCTAACTATGGCTACACCTTC. The encoded protein is CASSQGGTAANYGYTF.

The chain combines TRBV20-1 with TRBJ2-3, with 12 bases that match TRBD2. The CDR3 length is 18 residues. V shed 6 bases, J shed 5 bases, and the junction held 18 bases outside the gene matches. Germline V gene sequence: CDR1 DFQATT, CDR2 SNEGSKA (reference sequence). The CDR3 loop is CSAATSGRDTWEGDTQYF. The CDR3 coding sequence is TGCAGTGCCGCGACTAGCGGGAGAGACACGTGGGAGGGAGATACGCAGTATTTT.

The table lists this clonotype with a few counts. V and J are TRBV20-1 and TRBJ1-5, with D possibly matching TRBD1 (6 bases). V gave up 0 bases and J gave up 1 base, with 7 bases separating them. The CDR3 runs 14 residues. Per the germline V gene, CDR1 is DFQATT and CDR2 is SNEGSKA (reference sequence). The CDR3 loop reads CSAREGGSNQPQHF. In DNA, the CDR3 is TGCAGTGCTAGAGAAGGGGGAAGCAATCAGCCCCAGCATTTT.

V is TRBV7-2 and J is TRBJ2-1; 9 bases match TRBD2. Germline lookup yields CDR1 SGHTA and CDR2 FQGNSA. The CDR3 covers 17 residues. V shed 6 bases and J 2 bases; nucleotides not matched to a gene: 11. The CDR3 reads CASRSPASGATYNEQFF. The CDR3, as DNA: TGTGCCAGCAGGTCCCCGGCTAGCGGGGCCACCTACAATGAGCAGTTCTTC.

This chain joins TRBV28 and TRBJ1-2; the D is unclear. Trimming left V 7 bases short and J 4 bases short, with 16 bases between. The germline V gene has CDR1 MDHEN and CDR2 SYDVKM. The CDR3 has 14 amino acids. DNA for the CDR3: TGTGCCAGCACACCCCATGGGCGTTCCTATGGCTACACCTTC. It specifies CASTPHGRSYGYTF.

The rearrangement joins TRBV7-9 to TRBJ1-6, with D unclear. Deletions cut 5 bases from V and 13 bases from J, with 15 bases between. The CDR3 spans 13 residues. In germline, CDR1 is SEHNR, CDR2 FQNEAQ (reference sequence). The CDR3 DNA sequence: TGTGCCAGCAGCATAGACGCCGCTTCCCCCCTCCACTTT. Translation gives CASSIDAASPLHF.

This clonotype appeared once. The V call is TRBV25-1, the J call TRBJ2-2; the D is unclear. The CDR3 totals 15 residues. Germline V gene data show CDR1 as MGHDK and CDR2 as SYGVNS. Trimming cost V 2 bases and J 6 bases, with 13 bases left between them. The CDR3 sequence: CASSEVGSKAGELFF. CDR3 DNA sequence: TGTGCCAGCAGTGAAGTCGGTTCAAAGGCCGGGGAGCTGTTTTTT.

This clonotype was seen only a few times. The chain couples TRBV4-2 to TRBJ2-5; TRBD1 might be the D (5 bases). The V and J ends lost 4 bases and 4 bases respectively, with 13 bases between them. The germline CDR1 and CDR2 sequences are LGHNA and YNFKEQ. The CDR3 totals 14 residues. The CDR3 coding sequence is TGTGCCAGCAGCCTAAGGGGCTTCGGAGAGACCCAGTACTTC. It is translated as CASSLRGFGETQYF.

The chain carries TRBV20-1 and TRBJ1-1; a weak D match, TRBD1 (6 bases). CDR1 and CDR2 (germline): DFQATT, SNEGSKA (reference sequence). With 2 bases removed from V and 0 bases from J, the gap between germline ends came to 10 bases. The CDR3 is 14 amino acids. CDR3 in DNA: TGCAGTGCTAGAAGTCAGGGGCTGAACACTGAAGCTTTCTTT. This gives the protein CSARSQGLNTEAFF.

This chain connects TRBV5-4 to TRBJ2-5; no reliable D call. Germline CDR1 and CDR2: SGHNT and YYREEE (reference sequence). Deletions cut 0 bases from V and 5 bases from J, with 8 bases between. This CDR3 comprises 13 residues. In DNA, the CDR3 is TGTGCCAGCAGCTTGGCAGGAATCGAGACCCAGTACTTC. The encoded protein is CASSLAGIETQYF.

The V call is TRBV18, the J call TRBJ2-5; D is uncertain. Germline lookup yields CDR1 KGHSH and CDR2 LQKENI. Between the trimmed V and J ends, which lost 2 bases and 2 bases, there was a span of 9 bases. CDR3 length: 14 amino acids. The CDR3 region has the DNA TGTGCCAGCTCACCAATGCGACAACAAGAGACCCAGTACTTC. It specifies CASSPMRQQETQYF. Based on the CDR3 plus reference TRBV18 and TRBJ2-5, the full variable domain is NAGVMQNPRHLVRRRGQEARLRCSPMKGHSHVYWYRQLPEEGLKFMVYLQKENIIDESGMPKERFSAEFPKEGPSILRIQQVVRGDSAAYFCASSPMRQQETQYFGPGTRLLVL.

The sample holds a few counts of this clonotype. V and J are TRBV7-2 and TRBJ2-3; D remains unclear. Deletions cut 5 bases from V and 0 bases from J, with 9 bases between. The CDR3 spans 14 residues. The germline V gene has CDR1 SGHTA and CDR2 FQGNSA. The CDR3 region has the DNA TGTGCCAGCAGCCCCGGGTCCAGCACAGATACGCAGTATTTT. As protein: CASSPGSSTDTQYF.

The J gene is TRBJ2-2, the V gene TRBV2, with D possibly matching TRBD1 (6 bases). The CDR3 sequence is 16 residues long. Germline values: CDR1 SNHLY, CDR2 FYNNEI. V was pared by 5 bases and J by 6 bases, with 19 bases between. CDR3 in amino acids: CASSQGGTPTSGELFF. CDR3 DNA: TGTGCCAGCAGTCAGGGTGGGACACCAACGTCCGGGGAGCTGTTTTTT. Combining the CDR3 with reference TRBV2 and TRBJ2-2 gives the whole variable domain EPEVTQTPSHQVTQMGQEVILRCVPISNHLYFYWYRQILGQKVEFLVSFYNNEISEKSEIFDDQFSVERPDGSNFTLKIRSTKLEDSAMYFCASSQGGTPTSGELFFGEGSRLTVL.

The chain uses TRBV20-1 and TRBJ2-7; 9 nucleotides agree with TRBD2. This CDR3 is built from 12 residues. Unmatched junction bases numbered 6, after V lost 6 bases and J lost 6 bases. Germline assignment: CDR1 DFQATT and CDR2 SNEGSKA (reference sequence). This CDR3 is CSAPGLAVEQYF. CDR3 DNA: TGCAGTGCACCGGGACTAGCCGTCGAGCAGTACTTC.

This sequence joins TRBV7-9 and TRBJ2-4, with TRBD2 matching over 9 bases. Germline CDR1 SEHNR, CDR2 FQNEAQ (reference sequence). J was trimmed by 2 bases and V by 3 bases; bases with no gene match: 5. The CDR3 spans 16 residues. CDR3 protein: CASSLVAGGPKNIQYF. CDR3 DNA: TGTGCCAGCAGCTTGGTGGCGGGAGGGCCCAAAAACATTCAGTACTTC.